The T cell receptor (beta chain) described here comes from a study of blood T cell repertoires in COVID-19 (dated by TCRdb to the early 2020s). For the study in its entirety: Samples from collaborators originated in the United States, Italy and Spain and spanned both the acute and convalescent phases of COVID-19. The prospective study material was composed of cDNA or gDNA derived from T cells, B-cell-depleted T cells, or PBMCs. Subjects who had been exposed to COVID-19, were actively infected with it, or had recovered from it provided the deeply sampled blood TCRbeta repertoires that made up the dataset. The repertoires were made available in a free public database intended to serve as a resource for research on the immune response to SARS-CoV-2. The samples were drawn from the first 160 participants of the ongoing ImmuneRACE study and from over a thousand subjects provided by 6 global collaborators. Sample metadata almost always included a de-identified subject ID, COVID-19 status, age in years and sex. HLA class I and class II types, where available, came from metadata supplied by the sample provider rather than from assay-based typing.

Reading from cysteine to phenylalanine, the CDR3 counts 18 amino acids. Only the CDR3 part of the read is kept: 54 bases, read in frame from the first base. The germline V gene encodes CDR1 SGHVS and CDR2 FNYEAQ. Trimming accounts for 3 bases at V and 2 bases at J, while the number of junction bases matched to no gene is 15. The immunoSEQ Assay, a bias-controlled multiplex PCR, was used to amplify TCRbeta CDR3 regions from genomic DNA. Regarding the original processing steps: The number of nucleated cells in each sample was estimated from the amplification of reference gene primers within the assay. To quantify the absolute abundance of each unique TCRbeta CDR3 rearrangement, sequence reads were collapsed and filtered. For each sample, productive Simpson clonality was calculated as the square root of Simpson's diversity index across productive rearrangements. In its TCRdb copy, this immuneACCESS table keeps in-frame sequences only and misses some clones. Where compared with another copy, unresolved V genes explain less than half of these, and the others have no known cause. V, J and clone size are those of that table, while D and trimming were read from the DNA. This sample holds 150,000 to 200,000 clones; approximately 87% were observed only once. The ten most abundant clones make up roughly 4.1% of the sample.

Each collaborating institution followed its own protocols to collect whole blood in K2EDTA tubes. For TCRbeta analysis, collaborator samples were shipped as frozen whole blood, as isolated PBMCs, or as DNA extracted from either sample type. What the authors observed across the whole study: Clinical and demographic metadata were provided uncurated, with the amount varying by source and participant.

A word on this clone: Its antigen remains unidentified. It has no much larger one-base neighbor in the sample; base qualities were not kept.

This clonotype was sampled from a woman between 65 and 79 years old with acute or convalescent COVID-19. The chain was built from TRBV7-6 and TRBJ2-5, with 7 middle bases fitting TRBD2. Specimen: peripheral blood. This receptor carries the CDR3 CASSFRRGEGGGQETQYF. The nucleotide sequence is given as TGTGCCAGCAGCTTTAGGCGCGGGGAGGGAGGAGGACAAGAGACCCAGTACTTC.